What follows are 26 T cell receptor beta chains derived from one specimen sequenced in a study of regulatory T cells in long-lasting Graves disease (dated by TCRdb to the early 2020s). According to the study, the label for this sample's time point signals: newly diagnosed GD, antithyroid drugs for less than 3 months. For both TCR sequencing and RNA sequencing, RNA was extracted from PBMCs using TRIzol. Receptors were amplified or captured by multiplex PCR. The sequencer was an Illumina HiSeq 4000. TCR beta libraries were built with iRepertoire HTBI primers and Arm-PCR amplification of CDR3 regions. TCRdb's own reprocessing of the public reads used fastp at Q25 and MiXCR and kept productive beta chains. Here each entry gathers all rows of one CDR3 protein and keeps the most common genes and DNA. This sample holds some 500,000 distinct CDR3 sequences; 13% were observed only once. The top ten hold roughly 10% of the sample.

This sample was also put to use in a study of T cells in Graves' hyperthyroidism and ophthalmopathy.

The material sequenced was peripheral blood mononuclear cells (PBMCs), taken at new diagnosis, from a patient treated with antithyroid drugs. These receptor sequences come from a man younger than 40 with Graves disease. Donor details come from another sample of the same person, matched by shared clones.

This clonotype was picked up many times. The chain has TRBV28 and TRBJ2-3; D might be TRBD2 (6 bases). The germline gives CDR1 MDHEN, CDR2 SYDVKM. CDR3 size: 14 residues. With 2 bases removed from V and 2 bases from J, the gap between germline ends came to 8 bases. CDR3 in DNA: TGTGCCAGCAGTTTAGGGAGGAACACAGATACGCAGTATTTT. Amino acids: CASSLGRNTDTQYF.

This clonotype was counted many times. The rearrangement joins TRBV28 to TRBJ1-5; the D is unclear. Trimming removed 0 bases at V and 9 bases at J, with 12 bases between. Germline-derived CDR1 and CDR2 are MDHEN and SYDVKM. The CDR3 has 14 residues. CDR3 loop: CASSLWGAERPQHF. DNA for the CDR3: TGTGCCAGCAGTTTATGGGGCGCAGAACGGCCCCAGCATTTT.

Ten or more counts support this clonotype. The junction departs from the called germline gene at one end, perhaps through a read error. J is TRBJ2-1 and V is TRBV11-2; D unclear. Germline loops: CDR1 SGHAT, CDR2 FQNNGV. This CDR3 spans 13 amino acids. The DNA of the CDR3 is TGTGCCAGCAGCTTAGCGGCGCAGCGAAGAAGAATCTTC. It yields the protein CASSLAAQRRRIF.

The J gene is TRBJ1-4, the V gene TRBV19; 8 nucleotides line up with TRBD1. Germline loops: CDR1 LNHDA, CDR2 SQIVND (reference sequence). The V and J ends lost 5 bases and 6 bases, in that order; junction bases with no gene match: 8. CDR3 length: 15 residues. This CDR3 reads CASSPRTGTYEKLFF. CDR3 sequence (DNA): TGTGCCAGTAGTCCCCGGACAGGGACGTATGAAAAACTGTTTTTT.

This clonotype was seen ten or more times. The chain employs TRBV6-1 and TRBJ1-4; 8 nucleotides align to TRBD1. Germline V gene sequence: CDR1 MNHNS, CDR2 SASEGT. V lost 4 bases, J lost 4 bases, and 5 bases stayed unmatched. This CDR3 comprises 15 residues. CDR3 sequence: CASSAGGAGNEKLFF. In nucleotides, the CDR3 is TGTGCCAGCAGTGCAGGGGGCGCCGGTAATGAAAAACTGTTTTTT.

This clonotype was counted a few times. The chain uses TRBV12-3 or TRBV12-4 and TRBJ2-2; D may match TRBD1 or TRBD2 (5 bases each). V lost 3 bases and J lost 14, with 13 bases in between. The CDR3 spans 12 residues. The CDR3 nucleotides are TGTGCCAGCAGTTTTCCGGACCGGGGCCTGTTTTTT. It yields the protein CASSFPDRGLFF.

This clonotype was seen a few times. The J gene is TRBJ1-5, the V gene TRBV7-8, with D perhaps TRBD1 (6 bases). The CDR3 totals 18 residues. Germline V gene sequence: CDR1 SGHVS, CDR2 FQNEAQ. The V end was cut by 5 bases, the J end by 4 bases, with 24 bases between. The CDR3 nucleotides are TGTGCCAGCAGCGGACAAACGAAGGGGGGTTTACGGAATCAGCCCCAGCATTTT. It codes for CASSGQTKGGLRNQPQHF.

At least ten counts were recorded for this clonotype. The chain joins TRBV20-1 to TRBJ2-7; 9 bases are shared with TRBD1. Per germline, CDR1 DFQATT and CDR2 SNEGSKA (reference sequence). The CDR3 length is 15 residues. With 3 bases clipped from V and 0 bases from J, the junction kept 6 bases outside the gene matches. The CDR3 nucleotides are TGCAGTGCTAGCCGGGGACAGGGAAGCTCCTACGAGCAGTACTTC. Residues: CSASRGQGSSYEQYF.

This clonotype has at least ten counts. The chain is built from TRBV6-1 and TRBJ1-1; D is possibly TRBD1 (6 bases). V was pared by 6 bases and J by 4 bases, with 21 bases between. CDR1 is MNHNS, CDR2 SASEGT, per germline. CDR3 length: 16 residues. CDR3 nucleotides: TGTGCCAGCAGCCCCCCGAGGGGGGGAGGAGGCACTGAAGCTTTCTTT. It yields the protein CASSPPRGGGGTEAFF.

This clonotype was seen many times. The rearrangement uses TRBV19 and TRBJ1-1; possible D gene TRBD1, 5 bases. In germline, CDR1 is LNHDA, CDR2 SQIVND (reference sequence). The CDR3 covers 13 residues. V lost 5 bases, J lost 2 bases, and 9 bases lay in between. DNA of the CDR3: TGTGCCAGTAGTTGGGACTTCAACACTGAAGCTTTCTTT. It is translated as CASSWDFNTEAFF.

This clonotype has a count of ten or more. The gene calls are TRBV10-3 and TRBJ1-5; unclear D gene. V lost 4 bases and J lost 1, with 8 bases in between. The CDR3 runs to 14 residues. The V gene's germline CDR1 is ENHRY and CDR2 SYGVKD. CDR3 DNA: TGTGCCATCAGTGTGGCGGGCAGCAATCAGCCCCAGCATTTT. Translated, it gives CAISVAGSNQPQHF.

This clonotype was recorded a few times. This chain connects TRBV6-2 or TRBV6-3 to TRBJ2-2; TRBD2 agrees at 9 bases. Germline V gives CDR1 MNHEY, CDR2 SVGEGT. The CDR3 spans 16 residues. The CDR3 is CAISGRNGPSTGELFF. CDR3 nucleotide sequence: TGTGCAATTAGCGGGAGAAATGGACCGAGTACCGGGGAGCTGTTTTTT.

This clonotype appeared a few times. The rearrangement links TRBV20-1 to TRBJ2-1; D tentatively reads TRBD1 or TRBD2 (5 bases each). The V end was cut by 6 bases, the J end by 5 bases, with 14 bases between. The germline V gene has CDR1 DFQATT and CDR2 SNEGSKA (reference sequence). The CDR3 is made up of 13 amino acids. The CDR3 is CSAEKWGNNEQFF. CDR3 coding DNA: TGCAGTGCAGAAAAATGGGGGAACAATGAGCAGTTCTTC.

This clonotype was counted ten times or more. This rearrangement joins TRBV5-1 to TRBJ2-3, with 12 bases that match TRBD2. CDR1 SGHRS and CDR2 YFSETQ come from the germline V gene. The V gene end was trimmed by 4 bases and the J gene end by 1 base; junction bases not matched to a gene: 10. The CDR3 has 18 residues. CDR3 protein: CASSPGLAGSPRTDTQYF. The CDR3, as DNA: TGCGCCAGCAGCCCTGGACTAGCGGGAAGTCCCCGCACAGATACGCAGTATTTT.

This clonotype was counted between two and nine times. The genes are TRBV5-6 and TRBJ2-1, with a possible D match to TRBD1 (5 bases). The CDR3 spans 16 residues. Deletions cut 4 bases from V and 4 bases from J, with 18 bases between. The germline V gene encodes CDR1 SGHDT and CDR2 YYEEEE. In DNA form, the CDR3 reads TGTGCCAGCAGCCCAGAAGGGGAAGGGGATTACAATGAGCAGTTCTTC. Translated: CASSPEGEGDYNEQFF. The full variable domain, completed using reference TRBV5-6 and TRBJ2-1, is DAGVTQSPTHLIKTRGQQVTLRCSPKSGHDTVSWYQQALGQGPQFIFQYYEEEERQRGNFPDRFSGHQFPNYSSELNVNALLLGDSALYLCASSPEGEGDYNEQFFGPGTRLTVL.

This clonotype was found many times. V and J are TRBV12-3 or TRBV12-4 and TRBJ1-5; D is ambiguous. The CDR3 is 17 residues long. Trimming stripped 3 bases from V and 2 bases from J, with 17 bases between. CDR3 residues: CASSFHFSLRGNQPQHF. The CDR3 DNA reads TGTGCCAGCAGTTTCCACTTTTCCCTGAGGGGCAATCAGCCCCAGCATTTT.

V and J are TRBV24-1 and TRBJ2-4; perhaps TRBD2 as D (5 bases). This CDR3 has 11 amino acids. Deletions cut 12 bases from V and 15 bases from J, with 20 bases between. Germline loops: CDR1 KGHDR, CDR2 SFDVKD. CDR3 protein: CAVYLGVLLYF. The CDR3 DNA sequence: TGTGCCGTCTACCTCGGGGTTTTACTGTACTTC.

This chain connects TRBV14 to TRBJ2-5; a possible D gene is TRBD1 (6 bases). Germline CDR1 SGHDN, CDR2 FVKESK. The V gene lost 2 bases and the J gene lost 6 bases, with 16 bases spanning the gap. The CDR3 is made up of 15 amino acids. The CDR3 sequence is CASSQRGRGMKTQYF. CDR3 in DNA: TGTGCCAGCAGCCAAAGGGGCAGGGGCATGAAGACCCAGTACTTC.

Regarding this clonotype: A much larger clone sits a single nucleotide away, making a read error possible. V usage is TRBV29-1 and J usage is TRBJ2-7, with 8 positions matching TRBD2. The CDR3 is 14 amino acids. Germline CDR1 is SQVTM and CDR2 is ANQGSEA. The chain's CDR3 is CSVESSGSSYGQYF. DNA of the CDR3: TGCAGCGTTGAGTCGAGCGGGAGCTCCTACGGGCAGTACTTC.

At least ten counts were recorded for this clonotype. The chain carries TRBV11-2 and TRBJ2-1; 8 nucleotides line up with TRBD1. CDR3 length: 15 residues. Germline lookup yields CDR1 SGHAT and CDR2 FQNNGV. The J segment lost 8 bases and the V segment lost 5 bases, leaving 11 bases of the junction unmatched. The CDR3 nucleotides are TGTGCCAGCAGCCTGACCGGGACAGGAGGGGATGAGCAGTTCTTC. Its protein product is CASSLTGTGGDEQFF.

Only a few counts were recorded for this clonotype. The chain recombines TRBV4-1 with TRBJ2-1; 8 nucleotides align to TRBD1. Germline trimming cut 1 base from V and 4 bases from J; bases unmatched to any gene: 3. The CDR3 runs 15 residues. Germline CDR1 reads MGHRA; CDR2 reads YSYEKL. The CDR3 sequence is CASSQGTGGYNEQFF. CDR3 DNA sequence: TGCGCCAGCAGCCAAGGAACAGGGGGATACAATGAGCAGTTCTTC.

This clonotype was observed many times. V is TRBV24-1 and J is TRBJ1-2; D might be TRBD1 (5 bases). V lost 3 bases and J 0 bases, leaving 10 bases between the germline ends. The germline CDR1 and CDR2 sequences are KGHDR and SFDVKD. The CDR3 extends over 15 amino acids. CDR3 loop: CATSDTGLSNYGYTF. The CDR3 DNA follows: TGTGCCACCAGTGATACAGGCCTTTCTAACTATGGCTACACCTTC.

The table lists this clonotype with a few counts. A read error is possible here, since a much larger clone lies one base away. The CDR3 spells CATQGSKDSPLHF. The DNA of the CDR3 is TGTGCCACGCAGGGGTCTAAGGATTCACCCCTCCACTTT. The gene calls are TRBV2 and TRBJ1-6; weak D call: TRBD1 (6 bases). The CDR3 runs to 13 residues. Per the germline V gene, CDR1 is SNHLY and CDR2 is FYNNEI. Trimming cost V 10 bases and J 8 bases, with 15 bases left between them.

The table lists this clonotype with many counts. V gene TRBV2 combines with J gene TRBJ2-3, with 9 bases identical to TRBD2. Germline trimming cut 3 bases from V and 0 bases from J; bases unmatched to any gene: 7. Looked up from germline, CDR1 is SNHLY and CDR2 is FYNNEI. This CDR3 is built from 17 residues. The CDR3 reads CASSELKTSGSTDTQYF. The CDR3 bases are TGTGCCAGCAGTGAGTTAAAGACTAGCGGTAGCACAGATACGCAGTATTTT. Drawing the rest from reference TRBV2 and TRBJ2-3, the complete variable domain is EPEVTQTPSHQVTQMGQEVILRCVPISNHLYFYWYRQILGQKVEFLVSFYNNEISEKSEIFDDQFSVERPDGSNFTLKIRSTKLEDSAMYFCASSELKTSGSTDTQYFGPGTRLTVL.

This clonotype was detected many times. The chain combines TRBV27 with TRBJ2-6, with D unresolved. The CDR3 sequence is 17 residues long. The germline V gene encodes CDR1 MNHEY and CDR2 SMNVEV (reference sequence). V was clipped by 0 bases and J by 2 bases, with 11 bases between them. CDR3 sequence reads: CASSLSPRVPGANVLTF. The DNA for the CDR3 is TGTGCCAGCAGTTTATCCCCCCGTGTCCCTGGGGCCAACGTCCTGACTTTC.

The gene calls are TRBV24-1 and TRBJ2-4, with D possibly TRBD1 on 6 matching bases. V lost 7 bases to trimming and J lost 5 bases, with 11 bases between them. The CDR3 length is 13 residues. From germline, CDR1 is KGHDR and CDR2 SFDVKD. The CDR3 loop reads CATRGAYENIQYF. The CDR3 DNA reads as TGTGCCACCAGGGGGGCGTATGAAAACATTCAGTACTTC.